A single sample gave rise to the 26 T cell receptor beta chains below, sequenced in a study of T-cell memory formation after mild COVID-19 (dated by TCRdb to about 2021). Libraries were built with 5' RACE. Reads for this sample came from an Illumina NovaSeq 6000. TCRdb trimmed public reads at Q25 via fastp, called clones via MiXCR and kept in-frame beta chains. A single entry per CDR3 protein holds the most common genes and DNA from its merged rows. This sample holds about 560,000 distinct CDR3 sequences; about 22% were observed only once. The biggest ten clones account for roughly 8.1% of the sample. Sequenced material: PBMCs or a T cell subset sorted from them (not recorded which). The receptors were sampled from an adult woman who had mild COVID-19 (a few samples of this study predate the infection). The sample titles of this study are shuffled in the database, so cell type and time point are left out; the donor was told from shared clones.

In this sample, this clonotype turned up a few times. The chain carries TRBV5-1 and TRBJ1-1, with 9 positions matching TRBD1. Germline CDR1 is SGHRS and CDR2 is YFSETQ. The CDR3 spans 14 residues. Unmatched junction bases numbered 5, after V lost 3 bases and J lost 5 bases. CDR3 region: CASSSTGGQTEAFF. CDR3 DNA: TGCGCCAGCAGCTCCACAGGGGGCCAAACTGAAGCTTTCTTT.

This clonotype occurred a few times. The rearrangement links TRBV9 to TRBJ1-1; weak D call: TRBD1 (6 bases). The CDR3 loop spans 14 amino acids. CDR1 and CDR2 (germline): SGDLS, YYNGEE. V lost 2 bases, J lost 5 bases, and 13 bases lay in between. As DNA, the CDR3 is TGTGCCAGCAGCGTTAGGGGGGTAGGAACTGAAGCTTTCTTT. Amino acids: CASSVRGVGTEAFF.

The chain combines TRBV4-2 with TRBJ1-2, with TRBD1 as a possible D gene (5 bases). V gave up 3 bases and J gave up 7 bases, with 15 bases separating them. The V gene's germline CDR1 is LGHNA and CDR2 YNFKEQ. The CDR3 is 14 residues long. CDR3 DNA: TGTGCCAGCAGCCACATCGGGTCCGGGGCTGGCTACACCTTC. As protein: CASSHIGSGAGYTF.

A few counts support this clonotype. The chain couples TRBV29-1 to TRBJ1-2, with D unresolved. The germline CDR1 and CDR2 sequences are SQVTM and ANQGSEA. CDR3 length: 13 residues. Trimming cost V 5 bases and J 4 bases, with 14 bases left between them. The CDR3 region is CSVPTPTPYGYTF. For the CDR3, the DNA is TGCAGCGTTCCTACTCCGACACCCTATGGCTACACCTTC. The full variable domain, with the rest looked up from reference TRBV29-1 and TRBJ1-2, is SAVISQKPSRDICQRGTSLTIQCQVDSQVTMMFWYRQQPGQSLTLIATANQGSEATYESGFVIDKFPISRPNLTFSTLTVSNMSPEDSSIYLCSVPTPTPYGYTFGSGTRLTVV.

The chain has TRBV7-8 and TRBJ2-5, with D unresolved. CDR1 SGHVS and CDR2 FQNEAQ come from the germline V gene. The CDR3 spans 12 residues. Trimming removed 7 bases from V and 5 bases from J, with 11 bases in between. The CDR3 here is CASTLSSETQYF. The CDR3 coding sequence is TGTGCCAGCACCCTTAGTTCTGAGACCCAGTACTTC.

The V call is TRBV5-1, the J call TRBJ2-1; the D is unclear. The V and J ends lost 5 bases and 9 bases respectively, with 15 bases between them. Germline CDR1 SGHRS, CDR2 YFSETQ. The CDR3 covers 13 residues. The chain's CDR3 is CASRLSRQSEQFF. In DNA form, the CDR3 reads TGCGCCAGCAGATTGAGCAGGCAAAGTGAGCAGTTCTTC.

This clonotype was counted only a few times. CDR3 amino acids: CASSLPEGNNYNEQFF. The CDR3, as DNA: TGTGCCAGCAGCCTCCCGGAGGGGAATAACTACAATGAGCAGTTCTTC. V gene TRBV7-8 combines with J gene TRBJ2-1; D may be TRBD2 (6 bases). Trimming took off 5 bases at V and 3 bases at J, with 17 bases between the two ends. The germline V gene encodes CDR1 SGHVS and CDR2 FQNEAQ. The CDR3 runs 16 residues.

This chain links TRBV12-3 or TRBV12-4 with TRBJ2-7; 8 bases align to TRBD1. The CDR3 has 13 residues. V dropped 8 bases and J dropped 1; count of bases not matched to a gene: 4. CDR3 amino acids: CASGRTGSYEQYF. CDR3 DNA: TGTGCCAGCGGGCGGACAGGGTCCTACGAGCAGTACTTC.

The gene calls are TRBV4-3 and TRBJ2-1, with 11 bases fitting TRBD2. Germline CDR1 is LGHNA and CDR2 is YSLEER. CDR3 size: 16 residues. J lost 3 bases, V lost 2 bases, and 3 bases had no gene match. The CDR3 coding sequence is TGCGCCAGCAGCCAAACTAGCGGGAGAGGCTACAATGAGCAGTTCTTC. Translated: CASSQTSGRGYNEQFF.

The chain joins TRBV19 to TRBJ1-6, with a possible D match to TRBD1 (5 bases). Germline CDR1 and CDR2: LNHDA and SQIVND (reference sequence). This CDR3 has 15 residues. V was shortened by 7 bases and J by 5 bases, with 15 bases between the two germline ends. DNA of the CDR3: TGTGCCAGTACTGGAGGGACCGTTAATAATTCACCCCTCCACTTT. This encodes CASTGGTVNNSPLHF. Full variable domain (rest looked up from reference TRBV19 and TRBJ1-6): DGGITQSPKYLFRKEGQNVTLSCEQNLNHDAMYWYRQDPGQGLRLIYYSQIVNDFQKGDIAEGYSVSREKKESFPLTVTSAQKNPTAFYLCASTGGTVNNSPLHFGNGTRLTVT.

The J gene is TRBJ1-1, the V gene TRBV18, with 9 bases matching TRBD1. Trimming cost V 4 bases and J 5 bases; bases outside gene matches: 11. Germline values: CDR1 KGHSH, CDR2 LQKENI. The CDR3 consists of 16 residues. The CDR3 nucleotides are TGTGCCAGCTCACTACAGCGGGACAGGGCCCTGACTGAAGCTTTCTTT. Amino acid sequence: CASSLQRDRALTEAFF.

V gene TRBV11-2 combines with J gene TRBJ2-5; 14 bases map to TRBD2. The germline gives CDR1 SGHAT, CDR2 FQNNGV. The CDR3 totals 14 residues. The V gene end was trimmed by 8 bases and the J gene end by 3 bases; junction bases not matched to a gene: 2. CDR3: CASGLAGGEETQYF. DNA of the CDR3: TGTGCCAGCGGACTAGCGGGGGGAGAAGAGACCCAGTACTTC.

This chain joins TRBV5-5 and TRBJ2-2, with 9 nucleotides matching TRBD1. The germline V gene has CDR1 SGHKS and CDR2 YYEKEE (reference sequence). The ends lost 2 bases at V and 2 bases at J; junction bases unmatched: 4. The CDR3 covers 16 residues. The CDR3 nucleotides are TGTGCCAGCAGCTTTGGGACAGGGTCTAACACCGGGGAGCTGTTTTTT. Encoded protein: CASSFGTGSNTGELFF.

The genes are TRBV19 and TRBJ1-1; D is ambiguous. V was pared by 5 bases and J by 10 bases, with 14 bases between. CDR1 is LNHDA and CDR2 is SQIVND in the germline V gene (reference sequence). The CDR3 contains 12 residues. CDR3 amino acids: CASSGTRSRAFF. The DNA of the CDR3 is TGTGCCAGTAGTGGCACCAGGAGTAGAGCTTTCTTT.

There are a few counts of this clonotype. The genes are TRBV7-8 and TRBJ1-2; maybe TRBD1 (6 bases). The V and J ends lost 2 bases and 6 bases respectively, with 22 bases between them. CDR3 length: 17 residues. Looked up from germline, CDR1 is SGHVS and CDR2 is FQNEAQ. The chain's CDR3 is CASSLLLQGNWLDGYTF. CDR3 DNA: TGTGCCAGCAGCTTATTGTTACAGGGCAACTGGTTGGATGGCTACACCTTC.

This clonotype was detected only a few times. V gene TRBV5-1 combines with J gene TRBJ1-1, with D tentatively TRBD1 (5 bases). The CDR3 runs 14 residues. Trimming stripped 10 bases from V and 0 bases from J, with 16 bases between. Germline V gene lookup returns CDR1 SGHRS and CDR2 YFSETQ. The CDR3 region is CACAWDPVNTEAFF. The CDR3 DNA reads TGCGCCTGCGCTTGGGACCCGGTGAACACTGAAGCTTTCTTT.

With respect to this clonotype: The CDR3 carries no conserved terminal phenylalanine or tryptophan, so it likely arises from a read error. V is TRBV7-9 and J is TRBJ2-1; perhaps TRBD2 as D (6 bases). CDR3 length: 14 residues. Germline CDR1 is SEHNR and CDR2 is FQNEAQ (reference sequence). Trimming took 5 bases from V and 9 from J, leaving 17 bases between them. The CDR3 is CASSLRGGNTEQFI. The CDR3 DNA follows: TGTGCCAGCAGCCTACGGGGCGGGAACACTGAGCAGTTCATC.

This clonotype has at least ten counts. This chain connects TRBV7-9 to TRBJ1-2; D may be TRBD1 (5 bases). The germline V gene encodes CDR1 SEHNR and CDR2 FQNEAQ (reference sequence). The CDR3 runs 15 residues. Trimming took 3 bases from V and 4 from J, leaving 15 bases between them. This CDR3 is CASSFPDTRSYGYTF. The CDR3 DNA reads TGTGCCAGCAGCTTTCCGGACACTCGGTCCTATGGCTACACCTTC.

The rearrangement joins TRBV7-2 to TRBJ1-1; D is ambiguous. The CDR3 is 12 residues long. Germline assignment: CDR1 SGHTA and CDR2 FQGNSA. V was pared by 5 bases and J by 1 base, with 5 bases between. CDR3 in DNA: TGTGCCAGCAGCCCCTGGAACACTGAAGCTTTCTTT. It encodes CASSPWNTEAFF.

This clonotype was counted ten times or more. The chain has TRBV23-1 and TRBJ2-4; 9 nucleotides align to TRBD2. TRBV23-1 falls under the ORF class, with uncertain function. V lost 0 bases and J lost 7; bases outside the gene matches: 7. The CDR3 length is 16 residues. Here the CDR3 reads CASSQSASGTWNIQYF. CDR3 DNA sequence: TGCGCCAGCAGTCAATCGGCTAGCGGGACGTGGAACATTCAGTACTTC.

The chain is built from TRBV6-1 and TRBJ2-7, with TRBD1 matching 12 bases. Germline V CDR1 and CDR2: MNHNS, SASEGT. CDR3 size: 15 residues. The V segment lost 4 bases and the J segment 4 bases; nucleotides outside the gene matches: 5. In DNA form, the CDR3 reads TGTGCCAGCAGTGTCCGGGGACAGGGGGCTTACGAGCAGTACTTC. Protein sequence: CASSVRGQGAYEQYF.

This rearrangement joins TRBV15 to TRBJ2-7, with no clear D. The ends were cut back, 0 bases at V and 7 bases at J, with 7 bases in the middle. The CDR3 covers 12 residues. Germline V gene data show CDR1 as LNHNV and CDR2 as YYDKDF (reference sequence). CDR3 DNA sequence: TGTGCCACCAGCAGAGATACGAGGGAGCAGTACTTC. Its protein is CATSRDTREQYF. The full variable domain, in which reference TRBV15 and TRBJ2-7 provide the parts outside the CDR3, is DAMVIQNPRYQVTQFGKPVTLSCSQTLNHNVMYWYQQKSSQAPKLLFHYYDKDFNNEADTPDNFQSRRPNTSFCFLDIRSPGLGDTAMYLCATSRDTREQYFGPGTRLTVT.

This chain links TRBV24-1 with TRBJ2-1; 8 bases agree with TRBD1. Trimming at V came to 6 bases and at J to 6 bases, leaving 3 bases not matched to a gene. Germline CDR1 reads KGHDR; CDR2 reads SFDVKD. The CDR3 extends over 13 amino acids. CDR3 coding DNA: TGTGCCACCAGTCGGCAGGGGGCCAATGAGCAGTTCTTC. Residues: CATSRQGANEQFF.

The chain joins TRBV12-3 or TRBV12-4 to TRBJ2-5, with D perhaps matching TRBD2 (7 bases). V gave up 1 base and J gave up 1 base, with 10 bases separating them. The CDR3 has 15 amino acids. The CDR3 spells CASSLDAGAQETQYF. The DNA of the CDR3 is TGTGCCAGCAGTTTAGACGCGGGGGCCCAAGAGACCCAGTACTTC.

This clonotype was counted between two and nine times. This sequence joins TRBV4-3 and TRBJ2-6; tentative D call: TRBD1 (6 bases). The CDR3 length is 17 residues. Germline-derived CDR1 and CDR2 are LGHNA and YSLEER. V dropped 2 bases and J dropped 3 bases, with 14 bases sitting between them. The CDR3 reads CASSQRQDWYGANVLTF. Here the CDR3 DNA reads TGCGCCAGCAGCCAAAGACAGGACTGGTATGGGGCCAACGTCCTGACTTTC.

The V gene is TRBV7-9, the J gene TRBJ1-1; TRBD1 might be the D (5 bases). This CDR3 is built from 14 residues. Per germline, CDR1 SEHNR and CDR2 FQNEAQ (reference sequence). V shed 1 base and J shed 6 bases, with 12 bases lying between them. As DNA, the CDR3 is TGTGCCAGCAGCTTAGATGGGGCGTCGTCTGAAGCTTTCTTT. This translates into CASSLDGASSEAFF.